This T cell receptor (beta chain) stems from a study of T cell clonality in common variable immunodeficiency. The study, taken as a whole, reports: CVID subjects showed higher TCRbeta clonality than healthy controls. In common variable immunodeficiency, TCR beta chains reportedly carried fewer deletions and N-nucleotide insertions.

The sample holds many counts of this clone. Its matching antigen is unknown. The read terminates 3 residues ahead of where the CDR3 ends, so the germline J gene completes it. Produced via immunoSEQ multiplex PCR; TCRdb's table is partial and in-frame only. The sample presents more than 35,000 clones, none singletons. V was cut by 3 bases and J by 2 bases, with 8 bases left in between. This CDR3 comprises 14 residues. Germline V gene lookup returns CDR1 DFQATT and CDR2 SNEGSKA (reference sequence). The chain employs TRBV20-1 and TRBJ2-6, with TRBD2 as a possible D gene (6 bases). Material: peripheral blood mononuclear cells. The source is a person aged 18 to 70 in good health. The CDR3 DNA, read in part, is TGCAGTGCTAGCCGCGGGACTGGGGCCAACGTC. Translated: CSASRGTGANV. The whole CDR3 protein reads CSASRGTGANVLTF.